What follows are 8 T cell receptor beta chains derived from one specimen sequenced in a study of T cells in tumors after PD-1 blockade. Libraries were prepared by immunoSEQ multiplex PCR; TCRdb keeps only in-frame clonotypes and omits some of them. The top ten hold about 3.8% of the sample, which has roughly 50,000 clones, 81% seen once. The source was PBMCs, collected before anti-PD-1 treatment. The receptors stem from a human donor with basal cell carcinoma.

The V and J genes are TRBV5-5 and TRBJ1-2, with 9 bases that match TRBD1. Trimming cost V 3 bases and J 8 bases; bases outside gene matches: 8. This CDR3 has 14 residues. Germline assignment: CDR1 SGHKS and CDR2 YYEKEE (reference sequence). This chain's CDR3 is CASSWTGVESGYTF. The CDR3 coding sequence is TGTGCCAGCAGCTGGACAGGGGTGGAAAGCGGCTACACCTTC.

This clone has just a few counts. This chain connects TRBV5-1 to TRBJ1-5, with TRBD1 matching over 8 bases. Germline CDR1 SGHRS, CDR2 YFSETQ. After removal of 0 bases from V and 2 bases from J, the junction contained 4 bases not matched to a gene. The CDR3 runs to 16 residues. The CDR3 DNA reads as TGCGCCAGCAGCTTGGGGGGACAGGAGGGCAATCAGCCCCAGCATTTT. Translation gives CASSLGGQEGNQPQHF.

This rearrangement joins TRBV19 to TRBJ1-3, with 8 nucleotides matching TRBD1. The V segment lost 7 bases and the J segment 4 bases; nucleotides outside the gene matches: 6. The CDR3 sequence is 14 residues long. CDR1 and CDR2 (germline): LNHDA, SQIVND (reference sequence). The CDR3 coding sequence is TGTGCCAGTACGACTCAGGGGGCCGGAAACACCATATATTTT. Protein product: CASTTQGAGNTIYF.

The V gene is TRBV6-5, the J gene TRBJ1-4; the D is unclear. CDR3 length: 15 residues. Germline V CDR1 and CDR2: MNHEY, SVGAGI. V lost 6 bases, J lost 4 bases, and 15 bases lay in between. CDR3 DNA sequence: TGTGCCAGCAGAAACGCAGGCGGCGGTAATGAAAAACTGTTTTTT. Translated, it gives CASRNAGGGNEKLFF.

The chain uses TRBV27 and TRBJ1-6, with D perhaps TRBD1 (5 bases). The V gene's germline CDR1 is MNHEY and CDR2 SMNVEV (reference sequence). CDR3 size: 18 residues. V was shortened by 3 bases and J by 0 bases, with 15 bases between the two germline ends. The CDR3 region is CASSFRFSGGSYNSPLHF. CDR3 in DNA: TGTGCCAGCAGTTTCAGGTTTTCTGGGGGCTCCTATAATTCACCCCTCCACTTT.

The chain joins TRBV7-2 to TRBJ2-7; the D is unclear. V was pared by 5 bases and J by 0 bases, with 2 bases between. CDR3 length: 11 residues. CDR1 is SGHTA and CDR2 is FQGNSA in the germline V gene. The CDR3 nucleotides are TGTGCCAGCAGCGTCTCCTACGAGCAGTACTTC. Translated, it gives CASSVSYEQYF.

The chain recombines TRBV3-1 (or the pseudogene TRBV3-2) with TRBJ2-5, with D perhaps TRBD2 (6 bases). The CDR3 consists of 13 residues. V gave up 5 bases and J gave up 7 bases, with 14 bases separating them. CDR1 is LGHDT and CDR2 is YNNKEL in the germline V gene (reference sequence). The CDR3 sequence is CASSALEGWTQYF. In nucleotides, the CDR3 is TGTGCCAGCAGCGCTTTGGAGGGTTGGACCCAGTACTTC.

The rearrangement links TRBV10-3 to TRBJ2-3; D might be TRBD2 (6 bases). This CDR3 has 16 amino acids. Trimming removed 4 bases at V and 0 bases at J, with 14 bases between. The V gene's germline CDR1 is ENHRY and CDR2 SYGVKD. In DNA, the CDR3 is TGTGCCATCAGTGGCGGGGCATACGCTAGCACAGATACGCAGTATTTT. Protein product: CAISGGAYASTDTQYF.